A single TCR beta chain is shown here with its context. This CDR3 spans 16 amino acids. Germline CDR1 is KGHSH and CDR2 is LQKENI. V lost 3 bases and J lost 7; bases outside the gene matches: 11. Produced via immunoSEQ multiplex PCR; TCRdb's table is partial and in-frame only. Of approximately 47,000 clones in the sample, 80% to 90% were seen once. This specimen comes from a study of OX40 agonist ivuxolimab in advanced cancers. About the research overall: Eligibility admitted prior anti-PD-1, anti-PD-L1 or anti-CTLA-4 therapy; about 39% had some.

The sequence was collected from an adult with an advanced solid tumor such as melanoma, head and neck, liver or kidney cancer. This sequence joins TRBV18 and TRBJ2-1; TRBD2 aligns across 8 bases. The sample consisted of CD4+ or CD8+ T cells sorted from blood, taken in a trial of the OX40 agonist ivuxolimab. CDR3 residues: CASSPEPGLVGNEQFF. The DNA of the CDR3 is TGTGCCAGCTCACCCGAACCGGGACTAGTGGGGAATGAGCAGTTCTTC.